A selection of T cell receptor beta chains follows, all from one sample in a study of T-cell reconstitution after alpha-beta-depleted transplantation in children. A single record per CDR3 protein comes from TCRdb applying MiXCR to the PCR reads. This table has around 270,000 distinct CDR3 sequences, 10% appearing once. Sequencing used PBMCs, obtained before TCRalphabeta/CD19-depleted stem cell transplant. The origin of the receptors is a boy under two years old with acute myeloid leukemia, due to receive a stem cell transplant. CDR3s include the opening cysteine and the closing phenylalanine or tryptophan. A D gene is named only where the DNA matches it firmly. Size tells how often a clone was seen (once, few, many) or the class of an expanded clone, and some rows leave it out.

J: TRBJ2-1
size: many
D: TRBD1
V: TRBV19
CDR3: CASSIGDRAYNEQFF
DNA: TGTGCCAGTAGTATAGGGGACAGAGCCTACAATGAGCAGTTCTTC

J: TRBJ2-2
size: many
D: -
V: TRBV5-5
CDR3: CASNTVTHTGELFF
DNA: TGTGCCAGCAACACTGTGACCCACACCGGGGAGCTGTTTTTT

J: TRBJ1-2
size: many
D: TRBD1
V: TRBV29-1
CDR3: CSAGTGLYGYTF
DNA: TGCAGCGCCGGGACAGGCCTTTATGGCTACACCTTC

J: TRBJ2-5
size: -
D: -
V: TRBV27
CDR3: CASSLMGSGETQYF
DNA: TGTGCCAGCAGTTTAATGGGGTCGGGAGAGACCCAGTACTTC

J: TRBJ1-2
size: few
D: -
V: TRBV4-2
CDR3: CAIGPGTLYSGYTF
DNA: TGTGCCATCGGCCCCGGGACCTTATATTCGGGCTACACCTTC

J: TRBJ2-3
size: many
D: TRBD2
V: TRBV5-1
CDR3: CASIPGLAGGTDTQYF
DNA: TGCGCCAGCATTCCGGGACTAGCGGGGGGCACAGATACGCAGTATTTT

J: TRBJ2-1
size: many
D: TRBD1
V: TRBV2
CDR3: CASSRSGQGAGHEQFF
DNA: TGTGCCAGCAGTCGCTCGGGACAGGGGGCTGGGCATGAGCAGTTCTTC

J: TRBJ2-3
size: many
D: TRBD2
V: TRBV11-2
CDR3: CASSSPAGAFTDTQYF
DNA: TGTGCCAGCAGCTCCCCAGCGGGGGCCTTCACAGATACGCAGTATTTT

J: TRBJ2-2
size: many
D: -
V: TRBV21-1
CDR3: CASSYAGGGGELFF
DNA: TGTGCCAGCAGCTACGCGGGGGGCGGCGGGGAGCTGTTTTTT

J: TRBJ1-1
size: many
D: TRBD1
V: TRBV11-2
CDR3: CASSLFPGQGTKNTEAFF
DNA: TGTGCCAGCAGCTTATTTCCGGGACAGGGGACCAAGAACACTGAAGCTTTCTTT

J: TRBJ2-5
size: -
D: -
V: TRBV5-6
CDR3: CASSLDRAQETQYF
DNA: TGTGCCAGCAGCTTGGACAGGGCCCAAGAGACCCAGTACTTC

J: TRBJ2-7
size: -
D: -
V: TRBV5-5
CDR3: CASSATGIAYEQYF
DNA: TGTGCCAGCAGCGCTACAGGGATTGCCTACGAGCAGTACTTC

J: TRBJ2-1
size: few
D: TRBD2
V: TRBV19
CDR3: CASSAWTSGSSYNEQFF
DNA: TGTGCCAGTAGTGCCTGGACTAGCGGAAGCTCCTACAATGAGCAGTTCTTC

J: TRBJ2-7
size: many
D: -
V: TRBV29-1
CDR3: CSAGGGGPYEQYF
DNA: TGCAGCGCAGGGGGAGGGGGACCCTACGAGCAGTACTTC

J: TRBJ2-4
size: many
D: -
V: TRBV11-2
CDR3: CASSLDPWTVLAKNIQYF
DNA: TGTGCCAGCAGCTTAGATCCCTGGACAGTACTAGCCAAAAACATTCAGTACTTC

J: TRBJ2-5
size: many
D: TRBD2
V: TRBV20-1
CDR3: CSARNSGRLQETQYF
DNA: TGCAGTGCTAGAAATAGCGGGAGGCTCCAAGAGACCCAGTACTTC

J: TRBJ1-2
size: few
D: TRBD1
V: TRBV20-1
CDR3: CSAKFSGTGDGYTF
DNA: TGCAGTGCTAAGTTTTCCGGGACAGGGGACGGCTACACCTTC

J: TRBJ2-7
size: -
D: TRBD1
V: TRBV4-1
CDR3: CASSQMTGGNYEQYF
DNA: TGCGCCAGCAGCCAGATGACAGGGGGAAACTACGAGCAGTACTTC

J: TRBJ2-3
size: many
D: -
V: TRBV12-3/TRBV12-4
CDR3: CASSLMFTDTQYF
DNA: TGTGCCAGCAGTTTAATGTTCACAGATACGCAGTATTTT

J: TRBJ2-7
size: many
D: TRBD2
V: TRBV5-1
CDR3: CASSGGLVPYEQYF
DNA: TGCGCCAGCAGCGGCGGACTAGTTCCCTACGAGCAGTACTTC

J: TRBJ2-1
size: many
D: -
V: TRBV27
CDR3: CASSLRQAYNEQFF
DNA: TGTGCCAGCAGTCTTAGACAGGCCTACAATGAGCAGTTCTTC

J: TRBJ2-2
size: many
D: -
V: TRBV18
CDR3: CASSPTGGFPNTGELFF
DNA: TGTGCCAGCTCACCGACAGGAGGGTTCCCGAACACCGGGGAGCTGTTTTTT

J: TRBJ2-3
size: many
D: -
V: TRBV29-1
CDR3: CSAPRGFTDTQYF
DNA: TGCAGCGCCCCCAGGGGATTCACAGATACGCAGTATTTT

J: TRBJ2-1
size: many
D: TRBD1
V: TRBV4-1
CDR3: CASSQWDRVIYNEQFF
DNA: TGCGCCAGCAGCCAATGGGACAGGGTTATCTACAATGAGCAGTTCTTC

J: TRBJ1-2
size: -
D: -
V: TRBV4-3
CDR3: CASSQDRALHYGYTF
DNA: TGCGCCAGCAGCCAAGATAGGGCGCTTCACTATGGCTACACCTTC

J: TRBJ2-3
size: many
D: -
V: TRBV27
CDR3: CASSPITKKGTDTQYF
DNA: TGTGCCAGCAGTCCGATCACTAAGAAAGGCACAGATACGCAGTATTTT

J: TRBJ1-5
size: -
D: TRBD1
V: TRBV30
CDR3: CAWQTGGGQPQHF
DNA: TGTGCCTGGCAGACAGGGGGCGGGCAGCCCCAGCATTTT

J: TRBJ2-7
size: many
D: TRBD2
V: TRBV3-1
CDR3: CASSQEGGLAGGYEQYF
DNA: TGTGCCAGCAGCCAAGAAGGTGGGCTAGCGGGAGGATACGAGCAGTACTTC

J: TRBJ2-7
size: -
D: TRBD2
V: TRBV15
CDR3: CATSRDAGLGEQYF
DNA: TGTGCCACCAGCAGAGATGCGGGACTAGGCGAGCAGTACTTC

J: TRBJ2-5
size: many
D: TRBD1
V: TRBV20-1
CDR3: CSARVSQGARETQYF
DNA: TGCAGTGCTAGAGTGTCGCAGGGGGCGCGGGAGACCCAGTACTTC

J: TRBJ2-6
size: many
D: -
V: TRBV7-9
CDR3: CASSPRPSSGANVLTF
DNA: TGTGCCAGCAGCCCCAGACCCAGCTCTGGGGCCAACGTCCTGACTTTC

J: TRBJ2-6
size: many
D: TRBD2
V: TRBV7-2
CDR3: CASTAGGHSGANVLTF
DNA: TGTGCCAGCACGGCGGGAGGGCATTCTGGGGCCAACGTCCTGACTTTC

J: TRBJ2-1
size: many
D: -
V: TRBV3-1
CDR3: CASSQLHESYNEQFF
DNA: TGTGCCAGCAGCCAACTCCATGAATCCTACAATGAGCAGTTCTTC

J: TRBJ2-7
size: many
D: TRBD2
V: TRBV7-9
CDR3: CASTSGLAALYEQYF
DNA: TGTGCCAGCACCTCGGGACTAGCCGCACTCTACGAGCAGTACTTC

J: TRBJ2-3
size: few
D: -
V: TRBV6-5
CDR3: CASSYSATRDTQYF
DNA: TGTGCCAGCAGTTACTCAGCAACGCGGGATACGCAGTATTTT

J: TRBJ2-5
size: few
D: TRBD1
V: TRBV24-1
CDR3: CATSDSRGFVEETQYF
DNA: TGTGCCACCAGTGATTCCAGGGGGTTCGTCGAAGAGACCCAGTACTTC

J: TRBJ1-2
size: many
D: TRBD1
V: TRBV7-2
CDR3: CASSPGQVYGYTF
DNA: TGTGCCAGCAGCCCTGGACAGGTCTATGGCTACACCTTC

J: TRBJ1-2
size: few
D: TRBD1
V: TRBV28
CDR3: CASSWTGENYGYTF
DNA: TGTGCCAGCAGTTGGACAGGGGAGAACTATGGCTACACCTTC

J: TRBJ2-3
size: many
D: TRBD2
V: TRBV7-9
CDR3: CASSPRGGLTDTQYF
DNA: TGTGCCAGCAGCCCACGGGGGGGCCTGACAGATACGCAGTATTTT

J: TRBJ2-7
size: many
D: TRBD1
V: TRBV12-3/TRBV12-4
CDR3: CASSLWTGSHEQYF
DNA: TGTGCCAGCAGTTTATGGACAGGGTCCCACGAGCAGTACTTC

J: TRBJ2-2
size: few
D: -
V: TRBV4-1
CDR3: CASSQGLLHTGELFF
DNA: TGCGCCAGCAGCCAAGGTTTACTCCACACCGGGGAGCTGTTTTTT

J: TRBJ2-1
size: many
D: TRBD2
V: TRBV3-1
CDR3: CASSQDLVAGGNNEQFF
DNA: TGTGCCAGCAGCCAAGATTTAGTAGCGGGGGGGAACAATGAGCAGTTCTTC

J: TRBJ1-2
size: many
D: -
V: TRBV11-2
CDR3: CASSLDIYYGYTF
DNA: TGTGCCAGCAGCTTAGACATTTACTATGGCTACACCTTC

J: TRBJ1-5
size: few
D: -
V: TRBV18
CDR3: CASSPQTDQPQHF
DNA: TGTGCCAGCTCACCACAGACTGATCAGCCCCAGCATTTT

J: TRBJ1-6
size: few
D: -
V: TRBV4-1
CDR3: CASSRHAGVGSPLHF
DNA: TGCGCCAGCAGCCGTCATGCGGGGGTAGGATCACCCCTCCACTTT

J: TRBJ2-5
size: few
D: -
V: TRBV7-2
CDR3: CASSLGSGPGGETQYF
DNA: TGTGCCAGCAGCCTCGGAAGCGGGCCGGGGGGCGAGACCCAGTACTTC

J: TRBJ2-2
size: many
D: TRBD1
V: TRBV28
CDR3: CASTLRTGNTGELFF
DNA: TGTGCCAGCACGCTCCGGACAGGCAATACCGGGGAGCTGTTTTTT

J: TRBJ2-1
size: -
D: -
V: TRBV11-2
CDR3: CASSLDYRVGLQFF
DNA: TGTGCCAGCAGCTTAGACTACAGAGTTGGTTTGCAGTTCTTC

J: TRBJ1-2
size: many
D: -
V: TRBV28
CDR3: CASSFWGPRGYTF
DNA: TGTGCCAGCAGTTTCTGGGGGCCTCGGGGCTACACCTTC

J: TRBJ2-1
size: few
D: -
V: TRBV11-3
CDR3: CASSLVSPYQQFF
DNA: TGTGCCAGCAGCTTAGTCAGTCCTTACCAGCAGTTCTTC

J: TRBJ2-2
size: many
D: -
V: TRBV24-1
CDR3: CATSRAPHTGELFF
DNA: TGTGCCACCAGTAGGGCCCCCCACACCGGGGAGCTGTTTTTT

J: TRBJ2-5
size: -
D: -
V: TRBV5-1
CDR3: CASSFLQAQETQYF
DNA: TGCGCCAGCAGCTTTCTACAGGCCCAAGAGACCCAGTACTTC

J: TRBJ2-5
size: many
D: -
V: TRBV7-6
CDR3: CASSLEVAGLQETQYF
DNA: TGTGCCAGCAGCTTAGAGGTGGCGGGGCTCCAAGAGACCCAGTACTTC

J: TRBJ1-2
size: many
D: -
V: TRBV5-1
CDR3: CASSPEGTAGYGYTF
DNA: TGCGCCAGCAGCCCGGAGGGGACGGCTGGCTATGGCTACACCTTC

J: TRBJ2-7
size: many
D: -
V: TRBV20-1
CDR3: CSARYMDYEQYF
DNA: TGCAGTGCTAGATACATGGACTACGAGCAGTACTTC

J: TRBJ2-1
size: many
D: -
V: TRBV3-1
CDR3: CASSQVSERIDNEQFF
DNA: TGTGCCAGCAGCCAAGTCTCTGAGCGGATAGACAATGAGCAGTTCTTC

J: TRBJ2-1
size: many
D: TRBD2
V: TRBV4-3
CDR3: CASSQERLAGYNEQFF
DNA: TGCGCCAGCAGCCAAGAGCGCCTAGCGGGATACAATGAGCAGTTCTTC

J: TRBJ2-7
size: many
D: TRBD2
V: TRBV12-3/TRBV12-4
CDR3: CASSFRGGLPYEQYF
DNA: TGTGCCAGCAGTTTCCGGGGGGGACTACCCTACGAGCAGTACTTC

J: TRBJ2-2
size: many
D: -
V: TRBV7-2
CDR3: CASSFTGTGELFF
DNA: TGTGCCAGCAGCTTCACAGGGACCGGGGAGCTGTTTTTT